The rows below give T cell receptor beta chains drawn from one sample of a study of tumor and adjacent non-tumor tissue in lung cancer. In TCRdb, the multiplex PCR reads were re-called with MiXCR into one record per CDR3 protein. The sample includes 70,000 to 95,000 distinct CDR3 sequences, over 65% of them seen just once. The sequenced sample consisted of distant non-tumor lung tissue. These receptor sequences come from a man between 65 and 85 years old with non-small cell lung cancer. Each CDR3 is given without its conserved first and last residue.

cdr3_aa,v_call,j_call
ASSFPHDTQY,TRBV7-9,TRBJ2-3
SATDLGRAIRTDTQY,TRBV20-1,TRBJ2-3
ASSQGAPSGGPTDRQY,TRBV14,TRBJ2-3
NVRGRGTDTQY,TRBV29-1,TRBJ2-3
SARLSTNTDTQY,TRBV20-1,TRBJ2-3
ASSLGTRGNRPQH,TRBV12-3/TRBV12-4,TRBJ1-5
ASSHWVSERTGLYEQY,TRBV21-1,TRBJ2-7
ASSSPGGPQY,TRBV28,TRBJ2-3
ASMLEMDEKLF,TRBV5-4,TRBJ1-4
VSSIDRGTYSGQF,TRBV11-3,TRBJ2-1
ASCLEFVSVDNEQF,TRBV7-8,TRBJ2-1
SAKIGGAAGYT,TRBV20-1,TRBJ1-2
ASSGDRFYEQY,TRBV11-3,TRBJ2-7
VWTGPSGNTIY,TRBV30,TRBJ1-3
ASSLVDIGVGGEMF,TRBV11-2,TRBJ2-2
SVGLDRTSPLH,TRBV29-1,TRBJ1-6
ASSQDAPWGTTYQETQY,TRBV4-3,TRBJ2-5
ASTTGRSWDKKLF,TRBV2,TRBJ1-4
ASSPFAGTRYTGELF,TRBV28,TRBJ2-2
ASSFQGLNYEQY,TRBV6-6,TRBJ2-7
ICTTGTGPYEQY,TRBV10-3,TRBJ2-7
ASIFGTGNSGGELF,TRBV5-6,TRBJ2-2
VSSLISPETWY,TRBV5-5,TRBJ2-5
ASRTQGLAGEAQY,TRBV12-3/TRBV12-4,TRBJ2-3
ASSYSDGNNTPLH,TRBV6-5,TRBJ1-6
ASSIQGQPYNEQF,TRBV11-2,TRBJ2-1
ASSHPGTGIGTGITIY,TRBV12-3/TRBV12-4,TRBJ1-3
RVARQVLETQY,TRBV29-1,TRBJ2-5
AISAEQSHDYT,TRBV10-3,TRBJ1-2
ASSYSETNTDTQY,TRBV6-5,TRBJ2-3
SVVASRMHEQY,TRBV29-1,TRBJ2-7
ASSSTRGSSTQY,TRBV11-2,TRBJ2-3
ASTGTSGTDYEQY,TRBV10-2,TRBJ2-7
ASSLDRGWQSQH,TRBV11-2,TRBJ1-5
AGRGRGTGELF,TRBV6-6,TRBJ2-2
AIRVSERNEAF,TRBV10-3,TRBJ1-1
ASSQEIGLAGPDGSYQQY,TRBV4-3,TRBJ2-7
ASSERTIGGNNEQF,TRBV6-1,TRBJ2-1
ASSLTENQPQH,TRBV6-6,TRBJ1-5
ANSSRLLEQF,TRBV12-3/TRBV12-4,TRBJ2-1
ASRPDGGGNTGHLF,TRBV10-2,TRBJ2-2
DNSNKGSPLH,TRBV7-9,TRBJ1-6
ASSESLAGGCNEQF,TRBV10-1,TRBJ2-1
ASNLGPGELF,TRBV13,TRBJ2-2
ASRPRQVKYGYT,TRBV12-3/TRBV12-4,TRBJ1-2
ANSGSGIYGYT,TRBV11-2,TRBJ1-2
SAGWAGSDTQY,TRBV20-1,TRBJ2-3
ASSFQITNVKLF,TRBV12-3/TRBV12-4,TRBJ1-4
ASSWDRREQY,TRBV5-5,TRBJ2-7
ANSSSDSQDTGELF,TRBV6-2/TRBV6-3,TRBJ2-2
ASCLGPGPTHEQY,TRBV5-4,TRBJ2-7
ASSPMTGSNEQF,TRBV7-3,TRBJ2-1